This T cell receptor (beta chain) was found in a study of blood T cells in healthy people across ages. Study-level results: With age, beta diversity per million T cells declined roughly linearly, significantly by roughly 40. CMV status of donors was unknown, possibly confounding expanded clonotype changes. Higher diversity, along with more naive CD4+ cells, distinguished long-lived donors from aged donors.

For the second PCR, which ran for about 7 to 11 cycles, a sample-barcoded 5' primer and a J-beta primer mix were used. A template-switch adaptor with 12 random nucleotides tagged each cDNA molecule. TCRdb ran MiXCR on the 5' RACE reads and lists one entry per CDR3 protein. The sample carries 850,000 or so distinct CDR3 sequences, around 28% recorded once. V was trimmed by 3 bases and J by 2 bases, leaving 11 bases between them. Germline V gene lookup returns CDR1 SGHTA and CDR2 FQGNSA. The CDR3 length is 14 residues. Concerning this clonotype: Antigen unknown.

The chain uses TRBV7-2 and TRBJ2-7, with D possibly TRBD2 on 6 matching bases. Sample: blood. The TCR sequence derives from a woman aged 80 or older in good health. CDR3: CASSFSGEAYEQYF. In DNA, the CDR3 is TGTGCCAGCAGCTTTTCGGGAGAGGCCTACGAGCAGTACTTC.